The 20 T cell receptor beta chains given below trace back to one sample, sequenced in a study of kidney transplant recipient with SARS-CoV-2 infection. TCRdb re-called the reads through MiXCR, storing one row per CDR3 protein. The sample lists fewer than 250,000 distinct CDR3 sequences, more than 25% occurring once. Material: a blood sample, obtained at baseline and on day 111 from a kidney transplant recipient. These receptors were obtained from a male patient in his thirties who had COVID-19 and was a kidney transplant recipient. The graft donor may be the source of some T cells.

Of note for this clonotype: Being one base from a much bigger clone, this may be a read error. CDR3 sequence (DNA): TGCGGTGCCAGGACAGGGGGCAATTCACCCCTCCACTTT. Its protein is CGARTGGNSPLHF. This chain uses TRBV20-1 with TRBJ1-6; the match to TRBD1 covers 11 bases. Germline V gene data show CDR1 as DFQATT and CDR2 as SNEGSKA (reference sequence). The CDR3 is 13 amino acids.

Comment on this clonotype: The missing conserved phenylalanine or tryptophan at the end of this CDR3 makes a read error likely. V usage is TRBV5-1 and J usage is TRBJ1-2; the D is unclear. V dropped 4 bases and J dropped 8 bases, with 12 bases sitting between them. CDR1 and CDR2 from the germline V gene are SGHRS and YFSETQ. The CDR3 loop spans 12 amino acids. DNA for the CDR3: TGCGCCAGCAGCCCTGATGAAGACGGCTACACCCTC. It is translated as CASSPDEDGYTL.

In the case of this clonotype: One end of the junction is discordant with germline, which a read error may explain. The chain combines TRBV7-6 with TRBJ1-2; D is uncertain. The CDR3 covers 17 residues. Germline values: CDR1 SGHVS, CDR2 FNYEAQ. Written as DNA, the CDR3 is TGTGCCGGCAGCCTTAGGCTTGAATCTCGAAAGACCTATGGCTACACCTTC. It is translated as CAGSLRLESRKTYGYTF.

This clonotype was counted at least ten times. The chain couples TRBV6-2 or TRBV6-3 to TRBJ1-6; no reliable D call. The CDR3 totals 12 residues. V dropped 2 bases and J dropped 10 bases, with 6 bases sitting between them. CDR1 is MNHEY and CDR2 is SVGEGT in the germline V gene. The DNA of the CDR3 is TGTGCCAGCAGTTACCAGAGATCACCCCTCCACTTT. Encoded protein: CASSYQRSPLHF.

This clonotype has at least ten counts. The J gene is TRBJ2-2, the V gene TRBV27, with TRBD1 as a possible D gene (5 bases). Germline V lookup: CDR1 MNHEY, CDR2 SMNVEV (reference sequence). Trimming left V 2 bases short and J 5 bases short, with 12 bases between. The CDR3 length is 15 residues. The CDR3 DNA sequence: TGTGCCAGCAGTTTACGGCAGGGTCGTACCGGGGAGCTGTTTTTT. Its protein product is CASSLRQGRTGELFF.

This clonotype has a count of ten or more. CDR3: CASSVDNSHGKTYGYTF. In nucleotides, the CDR3 is TGTGCCAGCAGTGTGGATAACTCACACGGAAAGACCTATGGCTACACCTTC. The chain recombines TRBV6-4 with TRBJ1-2; D call uncertain. Germline loops: CDR1 MRHNA, CDR2 SNTAGT. V shed 4 bases and J shed 4 bases, with 22 bases lying between them. This CDR3 is built from 17 residues.

This clonotype was seen ten or more times. This chain joins TRBV19 and TRBJ1-1; a possible D gene is TRBD1 (5 bases). Trimming removed 6 bases at V and 0 bases at J, with 11 bases between. The germline V gene encodes CDR1 LNHDA and CDR2 SQIVND (reference sequence). The CDR3 extends over 14 amino acids. The chain's CDR3 is CASRRQLMNTEAFF. CDR3 DNA sequence: TGTGCCAGTAGGCGACAGCTTATGAACACTGAAGCTTTCTTT. The full variable domain, its missing parts supplied by reference TRBV19 and TRBJ1-1, is DGGITQSPKYLFRKEGQNVTLSCEQNLNHDAMYWYRQDPGQGLRLIYYSQIVNDFQKGDIAEGYSVSREKKESFPLTVTSAQKNPTAFYLCASRRQLMNTEAFFGQGTRLTVV.

The V gene is TRBV4-3, the J gene TRBJ1-2, with D hard to call. Germline V gene lookup returns CDR1 LGHNA and CDR2 YSLEER. Trimming took 5 bases from V and 4 from J, leaving 23 bases between them. This CDR3 contains 17 residues. The DNA for the CDR3 is TGCGCCAGCAGCGGGATTGCAGGACGTCGAAAGACCTATGGCTACACCTTC. Its translation is CASSGIAGRRKTYGYTF.

At least ten counts were recorded for this clonotype. The chain links TRBV12-3 or TRBV12-4 to TRBJ1-2; the D is unclear. Trimming removed 6 bases from V and 8 bases from J, with 16 bases in between. This CDR3 has 13 amino acids. As DNA, the CDR3 is TGTGCCAGCAGCCTCGGGATATTCGGGGGCTACACCTTC. It yields the protein CASSLGIFGGYTF.

Ten or more counts support this clonotype. This rearrangement joins TRBV27 to TRBJ1-2, with D possibly TRBD1 on 6 matching bases. The CDR3 extends over 15 amino acids. The V and J ends lost 2 bases and 5 bases respectively, with 15 bases between them. In germline, CDR1 is MNHEY, CDR2 SMNVEV (reference sequence). CDR3 amino acids: CASSLNPTGRYGYTF. The CDR3 DNA follows: TGTGCCAGCAGTTTAAACCCAACAGGGCGATATGGCTACACCTTC.

The chain uses TRBV28 and TRBJ2-3, with D unresolved. Germline-derived CDR1 and CDR2 are MDHEN and SYDVKM. This CDR3 is 16 amino acids long. Trimming cost V 1 base and J 3 bases, with 14 bases left between them. CDR3 sequence reads: CASSLSWRGRTDTQYF. CDR3 nucleotide sequence: TGTGCCAGCAGTTTATCGTGGAGAGGCAGGACAGATACGCAGTATTTT.

This clonotype has only a few counts. The chain carries TRBV5-6 and TRBJ1-4, with D perhaps matching TRBD1 (5 bases). This CDR3 is built from 16 residues. Germline-derived CDR1 and CDR2 are SGHDT and YYEEEE. The V and J ends lost 0 bases and 8 bases respectively, with 17 bases between them. The CDR3: CASSLGVRGAGEKLFF. Here the CDR3 DNA reads TGTGCCAGCAGCTTGGGGGTCCGAGGGGCTGGGGAAAAACTGTTTTTT. The variable domain in full, completed from reference TRBV5-6 and TRBJ1-4, reads DAGVTQSPTHLIKTRGQQVTLRCSPKSGHDTVSWYQQALGQGPQFIFQYYEEEERQRGNFPDRFSGHQFPNYSSELNVNALLLGDSALYLCASSLGVRGAGEKLFFGSGTQLSVL.

Points on this clonotype: A much larger clone differs from this one at a single base, so this may be a read error. This chain joins TRBV11-1 and TRBJ1-2; no firm D call. Germline V gene lookup returns CDR1 SGHAT and CDR2 FQDESV (reference sequence). V was shortened by 5 bases and J by 4 bases, with 23 bases between the two germline ends. The CDR3 contains 17 residues. CDR3 amino acids: CASSEPYKAGKTYGYTF. Here the CDR3 DNA reads TGTGCCAGCAGCGAGCCATATAAGGCTGGAAAGACCTATGGCTACACCTTC. Drawing the rest from reference TRBV11-1 and TRBJ1-2, the complete variable domain is EAEVAQSPRYKITEKSQAVAFWCDPISGHATLYWYRQILGQGPELLVQFQDESVVDDSQLPKDRFSAERLKGVDSTLKIQPAELGDSAMYLCASSEPYKAGKTYGYTFGSGTRLTVV.

In this sample, this clonotype turned up many times. The chain combines TRBV21-1 with TRBJ2-3. TRBV21-1 is a listed pseudogene. The CDR3 contains 17 residues. CDR3 bases: TGTGCCAGCAGGCGATCCTTAGCTACAGTCATGCAAGATACGCAGTATTTT. Protein product: CASRRSLATVMQDTQYF.

This clonotype came up many times. The gene calls are TRBV11-1 and TRBJ2-3; D unresolved. V was clipped by 3 bases and J by 3 bases, with 10 bases between them. CDR3 length: 14 residues. Per the germline V gene, CDR1 is SGHAT and CDR2 is FQDESV (reference sequence). CDR3 loop: CASSFLRSTDTQYF. CDR3 DNA sequence: TGTGCCAGCAGCTTTCTACGATCAACAGATACGCAGTATTTT.

Comment on this clonotype: Relative to the germline gene, one junction end is altered; a read error may explain this. The V and J genes are TRBV3-1 and TRBJ2-5, with unresolved D. Looked up from germline, CDR1 is LGHDT and CDR2 is YNNKEL (reference sequence). The CDR3 runs to 17 residues. The DNA for the CDR3 is TGTGCCAGCAGCGGGCGCGGTCCCATTTCTTTCTCTGAGACCCAGTGCTTC. This translates into CASSGRGPISFSETQCF.

This clonotype was observed at least ten times. CDR3 bases: TGTGCCAGCAGCCAGGGCGGAGAAGGGGATACGCAGTATTTT. Protein: CASSQGGEGDTQYF. The V gene is TRBV4-2, the J gene TRBJ2-3; D gene uncertain. The CDR3 covers 14 residues. CDR1 is LGHNA, CDR2 YNFKEQ, per germline. The V end lost 3 bases, the J end lost 6 bases, and 13 bases lay between the germline ends.

This clonotype was found many times. CDR3 nucleotide sequence: TGTGCCAGCAGCTTCGGTCATCCCATTTCAATTCGCACTGAAGCTTTCTTT. Translating gives CASSFGHPISIRTEAFF. The chain combines TRBV3-1 with TRBJ1-1; D uncertain. The CDR3 is 17 residues long. Germline-derived CDR1 and CDR2 are LGHDT and YNNKEL (reference sequence). V gave up 5 bases and J gave up 4 bases, with 23 bases separating them.

This clonotype was recorded many times. The CDR3 nucleotides read TGCAGTGCTAGAGACGCTGAAATAGCTGGGGCCAACGTCCTGACTTTC. This encodes CSARDAEIAGANVLTF. This rearrangement joins TRBV20-1 to TRBJ2-6; no definite D call. The length of the CDR3 is 16 residues. The V end lost 0 bases, the J end lost 2 bases, and 11 bases lay between the germline ends. Germline V gives CDR1 DFQATT, CDR2 SNEGSKA (reference sequence).

This clonotype was recorded only once. This could be a read error, since a much larger clone is one nucleotide away. The rearrangement links TRBV14 to TRBJ2-2, with D perhaps matching TRBD1 or TRBD2 (5 bases each). The CDR3 has 16 residues. From germline, CDR1 is SGHDN and CDR2 FVKESK. CDR3 sequence (DNA): TGTGCCAACAGCCAAGGGCCGGGGCCGAACACCGGGGAGCTGTTTTTT. Its translation: CANSQGPGPNTGELFF.